This T cell receptor beta chain was sequenced for a study of blood T cell repertoires in COVID-19. Overall study: Material from acute and convalescent COVID-19 was sourced from the United States, Italy and Spain. Sources were T cells, B-cell-depleted T cells, or PBMCs; the material itself was cDNA or gDNA.

This table comes from immunoSEQ multiplex PCR, and its TCRdb copy is limited to in-frame clones, with some not included. The sample contains 130,000 to 150,000 clones, 65% to 80% of which appear only once. Looked up from germline, CDR1 is MGHRA and CDR2 is YSYEKL. The CDR3 has 16 amino acids. Between the trimmed V and J ends, which lost 0 bases and 4 bases, there was a span of 10 bases. The V and J genes are TRBV4-1 and TRBJ2-6; no reliable D call. The TCR was taken from a man of 80 years or more with acute or convalescent COVID-19. The sequencing input was peripheral blood. For the CDR3, the DNA is TGCGCCAGCAGCCAAGATTTGAGTTCAGGGGCCAACGTCCTGACTTTC. Translation gives CASSQDLSSGANVLTF.